This T cell receptor beta chain is drawn from a study of T cells in Graves' hyperthyroidism and ophthalmopathy. Overall study findings and caveats: Ophthalmopathy was identified by the model a median about seven months ahead of onset. Blood also contained most expanded thyroid clonotypes above 0.001.

This clonotype was counted at least ten times. Its antigen is still unknown. Amplification of TCR beta CDR3 regions was performed using RNA transcripts as template. RT-PCR in the first round (using the HTBI primer set) targeted the TCR CDR3. Using its own MiXCR run on the multiplex PCR reads, TCRdb lists one record per CDR3 protein. The table has about 610,000 distinct CDR3 sequences, roughly 14% seen once. V lost 5 bases, J lost 3 bases, and 16 bases lay in between. The length of the CDR3 is 16 residues. Germline V CDR1 and CDR2: MNHEY, SVGEGT. In the ophthalmopathy cohort, Clinical Activity Score was at least 3, NOSPECS grade at least 4, and duration under 3 months.

The source is a woman in her 40s with Graves' ophthalmopathy. This chain links TRBV6-2 or TRBV6-3 with TRBJ2-2; D is possibly TRBD1 (6 bases). The sample taken for sequencing was blood. The chain's CDR3 is CASSPWGQRDTGELFF. The CDR3 nucleotides are TGTGCCAGCAGTCCCTGGGGGCAACGGGACACCGGGGAGCTGTTTTTT.